These 20 T cell receptor beta chains were all obtained from the same sample, sequenced in a study of cytomegalovirus exposure and HLA in healthy donors. PCR employed 60 Vbeta and 13 Jbeta primers. Clones were read by immunoSEQ multiplex PCR, and TCRdb kept only the in-frame ones, dropping some. The specimen's table records about 72,000 clones. Sequenced material: PBMCs. These receptors originate from a woman aged 40 to 50 in good health and CMV-seropositive.

DNA of the CDR3: TGTGCCAGCAGCCGACGACTAGCGGGGGACAAAGAGACCCAGTACTTC. Amino acid sequence: CASSRRLAGDKETQYF. V is TRBV7-8 and J is TRBJ2-5, with 12 nucleotides matching TRBD2. CDR1 is SGHVS, CDR2 FQNEAQ, per germline. Germline trimming cut 5 bases from V and 3 bases from J; bases unmatched to any gene: 7. The CDR3 covers 16 residues.

As DNA, the CDR3 is TGTGCCAGTAGTACCCGGACAGGCGGCGGAGACACAGATACGCAGTATTTT. Translating gives CASSTRTGGGDTDTQYF. The J gene is TRBJ2-3, the V gene TRBV19; 7 bases map to TRBD1. The CDR3 totals 17 residues. Germline CDR1 reads LNHDA; CDR2 reads SQIVND (reference sequence). V was pared by 4 bases and J by 2 bases, with 12 bases of the junction left unmatched.

The CDR3 bases are TGTGCCAGCGGGCGGGGGCTCCACGAGCAGTACTTC. It codes for CASGRGLHEQYF. This chain uses TRBV6-5 with TRBJ2-5; TRBD2 is a possible D gene (7 bases). The DNA end is more similar to TRBJ2-7, so the J call may be wrong. Germline CDR1 reads MNHEY; CDR2 reads SVGAGI. This CDR3 is 12 amino acids long.

The genes are TRBV19 and TRBJ2-1; weak D call: TRBD2 (7 bases). Looked up from germline, CDR1 is LNHDA and CDR2 is SQIVND (reference sequence). Trimming took 9 bases from V and 4 from J, leaving 25 bases between them. The CDR3 sequence is 17 residues long. The CDR3 sequence is CASTMRGPFSSYNEQFF. CDR3 nucleotides: TGTGCCAGCACGATGCGGGGGCCCTTCTCCTCTTACAATGAGCAGTTCTTC.

This chain joins TRBV12-5 and TRBJ1-1; D is perhaps TRBD1 (5 bases). Trimming took 6 bases from V and 3 from J, leaving 11 bases between them. Germline V gene data show CDR1 as LGHNT and CDR2 as FRNRAP. The CDR3 has 13 residues. CDR3 DNA sequence: TGTGCTAGTGGCCCCTCCAGGGACACTGAAGCTTTCTTT. Translating gives CASGPSRDTEAFF.

V is TRBV2 and J is TRBJ2-3, with a possible D match to TRBD1 (6 bases). The CDR3 covers 12 residues. V dropped 8 bases and J dropped 2 bases, with 8 bases sitting between them. Per the germline V gene, CDR1 is SNHLY and CDR2 is FYNNEI. CDR3 coding DNA: TGTGCCAGCGGGACACACACAGATACGCAGTATTTT. This gives the protein CASGTHTDTQYF.

This chain joins TRBV5-1 and TRBJ1-1; tentative D call: TRBD1 (6 bases). CDR1 SGHRS and CDR2 YFSETQ come from the germline V gene. This CDR3 spans 15 amino acids. V shed 0 bases and J shed 4 bases, with 13 bases lying between them. The chain's CDR3 is CASSLGGQTGTEAFF. CDR3 nucleotide sequence: TGCGCCAGCAGCTTGGGCGGACAGACGGGCACTGAAGCTTTCTTT.

This rearrangement joins TRBV4-1 to TRBJ2-1; TRBD2 might be the D (5 bases). V was shortened by 0 bases and J by 9 bases, with 15 bases between the two germline ends. There are 15 residues in the CDR3. The V gene's germline CDR1 is MGHRA and CDR2 YSYEKL. The CDR3 here is CASSQERVPSTEQFF. CDR3 sequence (DNA): TGCGCCAGCAGCCAAGAAAGGGTCCCTAGCACTGAGCAGTTCTTC.

The chain links TRBV7-2 to TRBJ2-7; no firm D call. Per germline, CDR1 SGHTA and CDR2 FQGNSA. The CDR3 sequence is 15 residues long. Trimming pared 2 bases from V and 0 bases from J, leaving 11 bases between. In nucleotides, the CDR3 is TGTGCCAGCAGCTTACGGTCTGAATTCTCCTACGAGCAGTACTTC. It encodes CASSLRSEFSYEQYF.

This chain connects TRBV9 to TRBJ1-2, with a tentative D call TRBD1 (6 bases). CDR3 length: 14 amino acids. Germline V gene lookup returns CDR1 SGDLS and CDR2 YYNGEE. Trimming removed 5 bases from V and 5 bases from J, with 16 bases in between. The CDR3: CASSRDRILYGYTF. In DNA, the CDR3 is TGTGCCAGCAGTAGAGACAGGATCCTTTATGGCTACACCTTC. Drawing the rest from reference TRBV9 and TRBJ1-2, the complete variable domain is DSGVTQTPKHLITATGQRVTLRCSPRSGDLSVYWYQQSLDQGLQFLIQYYNGEERAKGNILERFSAQQFPDLHSELNLSSLELGDSALYFCASSRDRILYGYTFGSGTRLTVV.

The chain carries TRBV5-1 and TRBJ1-6; 9 bases agree with TRBD1. This CDR3 is 14 amino acids long. V shed 7 bases, J shed 8 bases, and the junction held 7 bases outside the gene matches. The germline CDR1 and CDR2 sequences are SGHRS and YFSETQ. Here the CDR3 DNA reads TGCGCCAGCTTCCCGGGACAGGGTTATTCACCCCTCCACTTT. Translating it yields CASFPGQGYSPLHF.

The chain employs TRBV28 and TRBJ2-5; the match to TRBD2 covers 9 bases. Germline trimming cut 6 bases from V and 1 base from J; bases unmatched to any gene: 9. CDR1 MDHEN and CDR2 SYDVKM come from the germline V gene. The CDR3 extends over 16 amino acids. CDR3: CASSLGASGVQETQYF. In DNA, the CDR3 is TGTGCCAGCAGCCTAGGTGCTAGCGGGGTCCAAGAGACCCAGTACTTC.

The chain joins TRBV4-2 to TRBJ1-6, with a possible D match to TRBD1 (6 bases). The CDR3 consists of 15 residues. The V and J ends lost 1 base and 13 bases respectively, with 17 bases between them. From germline, CDR1 is LGHNA and CDR2 YNFKEQ. The DNA of the CDR3 is TGTGCCAGCAGCCAAGTGCCAGGGGAAATCAATCCCCTCCACTTT. Amino acids: CASSQVPGEINPLHF.

This sequence joins TRBV19 and TRBJ2-3; 9 bases fit TRBD2. The CDR3 consists of 17 residues. The germline V gene encodes CDR1 LNHDA and CDR2 SQIVND (reference sequence). J was trimmed by 9 bases and V by 5 bases; bases with no gene match: 18. This CDR3 is CASSVAVSRGGAVTQYF. The CDR3 nucleotides are TGTGCCAGTAGTGTTGCTGTTTCGCGGGGGGGCGCAGTGACGCAGTATTTT.

This chain joins TRBV28 and TRBJ2-3, with D perhaps TRBD2 (6 bases). V dropped 8 bases and J dropped 0 bases, with 18 bases sitting between them. The CDR3 runs 16 residues. The germline V gene encodes CDR1 MDHEN and CDR2 SYDVKM. For the CDR3, the DNA is TGTGCCAGCGGGCCATCCGACGGGGGAAGCACAGATACGCAGTATTTT. It translates to CASGPSDGGSTDTQYF.

The V and J genes are TRBV6-1 and TRBJ2-5; 7 nucleotides agree with TRBD1. The DNA end favors TRBJ2-7, so the J call may be wrong. From germline, CDR1 is MNHNS and CDR2 SASEGT. The CDR3 consists of 11 residues. CDR3 in DNA: TGTGCCAGCAAGACAGGGCTCGAGCAGTACTTC. The encoded protein is CASKTGLEQYF.

The chain carries TRBV5-1 and TRBJ1-1, with 7 bases aligning to TRBD1. V was pared by 1 base and J by 0 bases, with 0 bases of the junction left unmatched. Germline lookup yields CDR1 SGHRS and CDR2 YFSETQ. This CDR3 is 14 amino acids long. CDR3 sequence reads: CASSLTGVNTEAFF. The CDR3 DNA sequence: TGCGCCAGCAGCTTGACAGGGGTGAACACTGAAGCTTTCTTT. Full variable domain (remainder filled in from reference TRBV5-1 and TRBJ1-1): KAGVTQTPRYLIKTRGQQVTLSCSPISGHRSVSWYQQTPGQGLQFLFEYFSETQRNKGNFPGRFSGRQFSNSRSEMNVSTLELGDSALYLCASSLTGVNTEAFFGQGTRLTVV.

This sequence joins TRBV2 and TRBJ1-1, with D uncertain. With 5 bases removed from V and 1 base from J, the gap between germline ends came to 5 bases. CDR3 size: 12 residues. Germline V gene data show CDR1 as SNHLY and CDR2 as FYNNEI. CDR3 protein: CASSYPNTEAFF. The CDR3 nucleotides are TGTGCCAGCAGTTATCCGAACACTGAAGCTTTCTTT. The full variable domain, rest sourced from reference TRBV2 and TRBJ1-1, is EPEVTQTPSHQVTQMGQEVILRCVPISNHLYFYWYRQILGQKVEFLVSFYNNEISEKSEIFDDQFSVERPDGSNFTLKIRSTKLEDSAMYFCASSYPNTEAFFGQGTRLTVV.

The gene calls are TRBV7-3 and TRBJ2-1, with D possibly matching TRBD2 (5 bases). The germline CDR1 and CDR2 sequences are SGHTA and FQGTGA. V was pared by 5 bases and J by 5 bases, with 16 bases between. This CDR3 is 15 amino acids long. CDR3 bases: TGTGCCAGCAGCCCAAGGGAGCTAGCCGACAATGAGCAGTTCTTC. This codes for CASSPRELADNEQFF. Full variable domain (rest looked up from reference TRBV7-3 and TRBJ2-1): GAGVSQTPSNKVTEKGKYVELRCDPISGHTALYWYRQSLGQGPEFLIYFQGTGAADDSGLPNDRFFAVRPEGSVSTLKIQRTERGDSAVYLCASSPRELADNEQFFGPGTRLTVL.

This chain uses TRBV5-1 with TRBJ2-1; 7 bases align to TRBD2. V shed 3 bases and J 3 bases; nucleotides not matched to a gene: 18. Germline V gene lookup returns CDR1 SGHRS and CDR2 YFSETQ. This CDR3 has 19 amino acids. For the CDR3, the DNA is TGCGCCAGCAGCTCCCCCCGGGCGCTAGCGGACACCCACTACAATGAGCAGTTCTTC. Its protein product is CASSSPRALADTHYNEQFF.